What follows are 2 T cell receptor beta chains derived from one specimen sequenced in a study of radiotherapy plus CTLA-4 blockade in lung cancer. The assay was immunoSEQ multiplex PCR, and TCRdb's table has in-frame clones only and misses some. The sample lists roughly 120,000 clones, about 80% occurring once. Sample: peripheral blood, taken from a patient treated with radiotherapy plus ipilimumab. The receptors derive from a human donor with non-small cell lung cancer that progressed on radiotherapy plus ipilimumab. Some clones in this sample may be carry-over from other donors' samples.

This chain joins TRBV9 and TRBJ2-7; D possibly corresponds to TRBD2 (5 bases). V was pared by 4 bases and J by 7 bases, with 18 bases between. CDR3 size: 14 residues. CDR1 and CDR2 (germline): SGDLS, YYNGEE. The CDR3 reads CASSSSGRSGEQYF. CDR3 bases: TGTGCCAGCAGCTCTTCAGGCAGATCGGGGGAGCAGTACTTC.

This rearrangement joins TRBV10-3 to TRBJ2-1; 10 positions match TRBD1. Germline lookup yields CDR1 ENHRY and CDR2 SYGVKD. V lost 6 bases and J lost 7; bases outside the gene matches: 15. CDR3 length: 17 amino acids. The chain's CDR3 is CAIRRHGQGEGLNEQFF. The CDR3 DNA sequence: TGTGCCATCAGAAGACATGGACAGGGGGAGGGACTGAATGAGCAGTTCTTC.